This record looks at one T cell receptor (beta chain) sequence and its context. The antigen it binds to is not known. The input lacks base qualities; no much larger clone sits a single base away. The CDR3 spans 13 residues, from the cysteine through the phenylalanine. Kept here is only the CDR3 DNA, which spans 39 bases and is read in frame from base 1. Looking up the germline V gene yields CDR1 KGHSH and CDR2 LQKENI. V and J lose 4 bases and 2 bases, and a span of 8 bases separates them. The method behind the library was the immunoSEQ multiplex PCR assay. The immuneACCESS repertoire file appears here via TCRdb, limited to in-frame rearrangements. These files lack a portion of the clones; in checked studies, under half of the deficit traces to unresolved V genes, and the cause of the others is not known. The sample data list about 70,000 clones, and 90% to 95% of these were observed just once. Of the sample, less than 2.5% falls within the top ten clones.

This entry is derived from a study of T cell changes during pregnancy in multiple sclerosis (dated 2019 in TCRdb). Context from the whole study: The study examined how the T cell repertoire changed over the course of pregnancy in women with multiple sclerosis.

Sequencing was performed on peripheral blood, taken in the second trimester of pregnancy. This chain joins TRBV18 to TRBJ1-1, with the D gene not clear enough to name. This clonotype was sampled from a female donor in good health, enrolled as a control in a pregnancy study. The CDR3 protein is CASSLSTNTEAFF. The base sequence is TGTGCCAGCTCACTATCGACTAACACTGAAGCTTTCTTT.